The next 5 T cell receptor beta chains were all read from a single sample in a study of shared clonotypes between healthy human individuals. The method was immunoSEQ multiplex PCR; TCRdb's version includes in-frame clones alone and lacks a portion of them. This sample has over 950,000 clones, with about 72% found just once. The sample taken for sequencing was memory CD4+ T cells from PBMCs. Subset described: CD45RA-negative fraction. Source of these receptors: a man between 18 and 29 years old in good health. Some clones in this sample may be carry-over from other donors' samples.

The V gene is TRBV28, the J gene TRBJ2-2; 9 nucleotides agree with TRBD1. Looked up from germline, CDR1 is MDHEN and CDR2 is SYDVKM. The V segment lost 6 bases and the J segment 5 bases; nucleotides outside the gene matches: 10. CDR3 length: 16 amino acids. CDR3 sequence reads: CASSSTGTGRTGELFF. CDR3 sequence (DNA): TGTGCCAGCAGCTCAACCGGGACAGGGAGGACCGGGGAGCTGTTTTTT.

This sequence joins TRBV10-3 and TRBJ1-1; D may be TRBD1 (5 bases). Germline CDR1 and CDR2: ENHRY and SYGVKD. The V and J ends lost 6 bases and 4 bases respectively, with 18 bases between them. The CDR3 is made up of 15 amino acids. CDR3 nucleotides: TGTGCCATCAGGGCCCCCACAGGTGCAGGCACTGAAGCTTTCTTT. Amino acids: CAIRAPTGAGTEAFF.

This clone was found a few times. This chain connects TRBV18 to TRBJ2-7; D is unresolved. This CDR3 is built from 13 residues. V was cut by 4 bases and J by 2 bases, with 9 bases left in between. CDR1 and CDR2 from the germline V gene are KGHSH and LQKENI. The chain's CDR3 is CASSLTATYEQYF. The CDR3 nucleotides are TGTGCCAGCTCACTGACGGCAACCTACGAGCAGTACTTC.

The rearrangement joins TRBV6-6 to TRBJ2-7, with D maybe TRBD2 (6 bases). The germline V gene has CDR1 MNHNY and CDR2 SVGAGI (reference sequence). V shed 6 bases and J shed 4 bases, with 13 bases lying between them. The CDR3 spans 13 residues. The CDR3 is CASRPSVGYEQYF. Written as DNA, the CDR3 is TGTGCCAGCAGGCCTAGCGTCGGGTACGAGCAGTACTTC.

The rearrangement links TRBV6-5 to TRBJ1-1, with 9 positions matching TRBD1. V gave up 2 bases and J gave up 7 bases; unmatched junction bases: 11. The length of the CDR3 is 16 residues. The V gene's germline CDR1 is MNHEY and CDR2 SVGAGI. The CDR3 DNA follows: TGTGCCAGCAGTTACCAACTTACAGGGGGCTTAGGTGAAGCTTTCTTT. Protein sequence: CASSYQLTGGLGEAFF.